Shown below are 23 T cell receptor beta chains from a single sample sequenced in a study of cytomegalovirus exposure and HLA in healthy donors. Some clones are missing from TCRdb's copy, which holds only in-frame ones; the method was immunoSEQ multiplex PCR. Found here are about 240,000 clones, 86% of them singletons; the top ten hold around 1.2%. The sequencing sample was made of PBMCs. Receptors originate from a woman aged 30 to 39 in good health and CMV-seropositive.

This chain connects TRBV5-8 to TRBJ2-5, with 8 bases that match TRBD1. Germline V gives CDR1 SGHTS, CDR2 YDEGEE. The V and J ends lost 4 bases and 4 bases, in that order; junction bases with no gene match: 12. The CDR3 loop spans 16 amino acids. The CDR3 region is CASSHGQGPEGETQYF. The CDR3 bases are TGTGCCAGCAGCCACGGACAGGGCCCTGAAGGAGAGACCCAGTACTTC. The full variable domain, rest sourced from reference TRBV5-8 and TRBJ2-5, is EAGVTQSPTHLIKTRGQQATLRCSPISGHTSVYWYQQALGLGLQFLLWYDEGEERNRGNFPPRFSGRQFPNYSSELNVNALELEDSALYLCASSHGQGPEGETQYFGPGTRLLVL.

The chain joins TRBV5-1 to TRBJ2-1, with 9 bases identical to TRBD2. The CDR3 is 16 amino acids. With 0 bases clipped from V and 3 bases from J, the junction kept 4 bases outside the gene matches. Germline V gene lookup returns CDR1 SGHRS and CDR2 YFSETQ. CDR3 residues: CASSLGSSGIYNEQFF. CDR3 sequence (DNA): TGCGCCAGCAGCTTGGGGTCTAGCGGGATCTACAATGAGCAGTTCTTC.

The chain couples TRBV14 to TRBJ2-1; a weak D match, TRBD2 (6 bases). The CDR3 runs 12 residues. Germline values: CDR1 SGHDN, CDR2 FVKESK. With 0 bases removed from V and 15 bases from J, the gap between germline ends came to 12 bases. The DNA for the CDR3 is TGTGCCAGCAGCCAAGAGGTCGGGAGAACGTTCTTC. This gives the protein CASSQEVGRTFF.

The rearrangement uses TRBV5-1 and TRBJ1-2; the D gene is possibly TRBD1 (5 bases). CDR3 length: 14 amino acids. CDR1 is SGHRS and CDR2 is YFSETQ in the germline V gene. Trimming stripped 0 bases from V and 5 bases from J, with 11 bases between. Written as DNA, the CDR3 is TGCGCCAGCAGCTTGGGACAGCCCTTATATGGCTACACCTTC. Residues: CASSLGQPLYGYTF. Filled out from reference TRBV5-1 and TRBJ1-2, the complete variable domain reads KAGVTQTPRYLIKTRGQQVTLSCSPISGHRSVSWYQQTPGQGLQFLFEYFSETQRNKGNFPGRFSGRQFSNSRSEMNVSTLELGDSALYLCASSLGQPLYGYTFGSGTRLTVV.

This clone was detected a few times. The rearrangement uses TRBV19 and TRBJ2-3; 8 bases match TRBD1. The CDR3 is 16 residues long. Trimming at V came to 4 bases and at J to 0 bases, leaving 6 bases not matched to a gene. The germline V gene encodes CDR1 LNHDA and CDR2 SQIVND (reference sequence). The CDR3 region is CASSRPGTGSTDTQYF. CDR3 DNA: TGTGCCAGTAGTAGGCCCGGGACAGGAAGCACAGATACGCAGTATTTT.

The rearrangement uses TRBV5-4 and TRBJ1-1, with D uncertain. Germline V gene lookup returns CDR1 SGHNT and CDR2 YYREEE (reference sequence). V gave up 3 bases and J gave up 7 bases, with 16 bases separating them. The length of the CDR3 is 14 residues. Written as DNA, the CDR3 is TGTGCCAGCAGCTCGAAGGAGGGAGGCGGTGAAGCTTTCTTT. This encodes CASSSKEGGGEAFF. Variable domain in full (rest from reference TRBV5-4 and TRBJ1-1): ETGVTQSPTHLIKTRGQQVTLRCSSQSGHNTVSWYQQALGQGPQFIFQYYREEENGRGNFPPRFSGLQFPNYSSELNVNALELDDSALYLCASSSKEGGGEAFFGQGTRLTVV.

The genes are TRBV27 and TRBJ2-2; tentative D call: TRBD2 (5 bases). Germline CDR1 MNHEY, CDR2 SMNVEV (reference sequence). The CDR3 has 23 residues. V lost 2 bases and J 1 base, leaving 32 bases between the germline ends. For the CDR3, the DNA is TGTGCCAGCAGTTTAGGATTTCATATCGGGGATAATCCTCTATACAGGAACACCGGGGAGCTGTTTTTT. Translation gives CASSLGFHIGDNPLYRNTGELFF.

The chain is built from TRBV7-8 and TRBJ2-1; D not resolved. The CDR3 covers 14 residues. CDR1 is SGHVS, CDR2 FQNEAQ, per germline. V lost 0 bases and J 3 bases, leaving 6 bases between the germline ends. The CDR3 DNA follows: TGTGCCAGCAGCTTAGCCCCCCACTACAATGAGCAGTTCTTC. Translation gives CASSLAPHYNEQFF.

This clone was counted only a few times. The chain joins TRBV7-9 to TRBJ1-2; a possible D gene is TRBD1 (6 bases). CDR3 size: 15 residues. The V end lost 4 bases, the J end lost 7 bases, and 19 bases lay between the germline ends. From germline, CDR1 is SEHNR and CDR2 FQNEAQ (reference sequence). DNA for the CDR3: TGTGCCAGCAGCTCCTCCGGGACAAACACGCTTGGCTACACCTTC. Protein product: CASSSSGTNTLGYTF.

This chain connects TRBV20-1 to TRBJ2-1; perhaps TRBD2 as D (6 bases). Germline V lookup: CDR1 DFQATT, CDR2 SNEGSKA (reference sequence). CDR3 length equals 11 residues. Trimming cost V 6 bases and J 5 bases, with 8 bases left between them. The CDR3 spells CSAGLHNEQFF. CDR3 DNA sequence: TGCAGTGCGGGACTTCACAATGAGCAGTTCTTC.

The chain uses TRBV27 and TRBJ1-2, with D maybe TRBD1 (5 bases). The CDR3 is 13 amino acids. Germline V CDR1 and CDR2: MNHEY, SMNVEV (reference sequence). The ends were cut back, 6 bases at V and 8 bases at J, with 16 bases in the middle. This CDR3 reads CASRASGEGGYTF. The DNA of the CDR3 is TGTGCCAGCAGGGCCTCGGGGGAGGGCGGCTACACCTTC.

The chain recombines TRBV7-6 with TRBJ2-3; no clear D gene. V was clipped by 2 bases and J by 6 bases, with 9 bases between them. CDR3 size: 13 residues. Germline V gives CDR1 SGHVS, CDR2 FNYEAQ. The CDR3 loop reads CASSLRLADTQYF. The CDR3 DNA reads TGTGCCAGCAGCTTACGACTCGCCGATACGCAGTATTTT. The entire variable domain, with the rest obtained from reference TRBV7-6 and TRBJ2-3, is as follows: GAGVSQSPRYKVTKRGQDVALRCDPISGHVSLYWYRQALGQGPEFLTYFNYEAQQDKSGLPNDRFSAERPEGSISTLTIQRTEQRDSAMYRCASSLRLADTQYFGPGTRLTVL.

As DNA, the CDR3 is TGCGCCAGCAGCTTGGAGACAGTCTACACATTATTCTCTGGGGCCAACGTCCTGACTTTC. Its protein product is CASSLETVYTLFSGANVLTF. The genes are TRBV5-1 and TRBJ2-6; tentatively, D is TRBD1 (5 bases). Trimming took 0 bases from V and 0 from J, leaving 19 bases between them. Germline V gives CDR1 SGHRS, CDR2 YFSETQ. This CDR3 contains 20 residues.

This clone was observed once. This sequence joins TRBV15 and TRBJ2-1; D possibly corresponds to TRBD2 (6 bases). The V gene lost 1 base and the J gene lost 7 bases, with 17 bases spanning the gap. The CDR3 has 16 amino acids. Germline CDR1 is LNHNV and CDR2 is YYDKDF (reference sequence). For the CDR3, the DNA is TGTGCCACCAGCAGAGTGGATCGGGAGATTGTGAATGAGCAGTTCTTC. It specifies CATSRVDREIVNEQFF. The variable domain in full, completed from reference TRBV15 and TRBJ2-1, reads DAMVIQNPRYQVTQFGKPVTLSCSQTLNHNVMYWYQQKSSQAPKLLFHYYDKDFNNEADTPDNFQSRRPNTSFCFLDIRSPGLGDTAMYLCATSRVDREIVNEQFFGPGTRLTVL.

V and J are TRBV7-2 and TRBJ1-4; D possibly corresponds to TRBD1 (5 bases). Germline loops: CDR1 SGHTA, CDR2 FQGNSA. Trimming cost V 1 base and J 8 bases, with 17 bases left between them. The CDR3 runs to 16 residues. The CDR3 region is CASSLEGRSREEKLFF. In nucleotides, the CDR3 is TGTGCCAGCAGCTTAGAGGGTAGGAGCAGGGAAGAAAAACTGTTTTTT.

This chain connects TRBV18 to TRBJ1-5; D might be TRBD1 (5 bases). Trimming removed 0 bases at V and 5 bases at J, with 17 bases between. CDR1 is KGHSH, CDR2 LQKENI, per germline. This CDR3 is 17 amino acids long. This CDR3 is CASSPPGGSRGDQPQHF. The CDR3 DNA follows: TGTGCCAGCTCACCACCGGGGGGATCAAGGGGCGATCAGCCCCAGCATTTT.

J is TRBJ2-3 and V is TRBV11-2, with 8 positions matching TRBD2. Germline V lookup: CDR1 SGHAT, CDR2 FQNNGV. Unmatched junction bases numbered 1, after V lost 0 bases and J lost 2 bases. This CDR3 is built from 15 residues. The CDR3 sequence is CASSLEAGDTDTQYF. Written as DNA, the CDR3 is TGTGCCAGCAGCTTAGAAGCGGGGGACACAGATACGCAGTATTTT. Full variable domain (missing parts from reference TRBV11-2 and TRBJ2-3): EAGVAQSPRYKIIEKRQSVAFWCNPISGHATLYWYQQILGQGPKLLIQFQNNGVVDDSQLPKDRFSAERLKGVDSTLKIQPAKLEDSAVYLCASSLEAGDTDTQYFGPGTRLTVL.

CDR3 coding DNA: TGTGCCAGCAGTGAGATTGTGGGGGGGTTAGGCTACACCTTC. Protein sequence: CASSEIVGGLGYTF. The chain combines TRBV2 with TRBJ1-2; D is perhaps TRBD1 (5 bases). Germline-derived CDR1 and CDR2 are SNHLY and FYNNEI. CDR3 length: 14 amino acids. V was shortened by 3 bases and J by 8 bases, with 16 bases between the two germline ends.

The rearrangement uses TRBV5-1 and TRBJ1-1, with 9 bases identical to TRBD1. Germline CDR1 and CDR2: SGHRS and YFSETQ. Unmatched junction bases numbered 10, after V lost 5 bases and J lost 5 bases. The CDR3 has 15 amino acids. This CDR3 reads CASRMTGGLKTEAFF. CDR3 nucleotides: TGCGCCAGCAGAATGACAGGGGGTCTTAAGACTGAAGCTTTCTTT.

CDR3 residues: CASSLERRNLYEQYF. CDR3 nucleotide sequence: TGTGCCAGCAGCTTAGAGCGGAGAAACTTATACGAGCAGTACTTC. This sequence joins TRBV5-8 and TRBJ2-7; a possible D gene is TRBD2 (5 bases). Germline CDR1 and CDR2: SGHTS and YDEGEE. There are 15 residues in the CDR3. With 2 bases removed from V and 4 bases from J, the gap between germline ends came to 16 bases.

Only one count was recorded for this clone. The chain is built from TRBV29-1 and TRBJ1-1; D gene ambiguous. The V end lost 5 bases, the J end lost 3 bases, and 7 bases lay between the germline ends. The V gene's germline CDR1 is SQVTM and CDR2 ANQGSEA. The CDR3 is 11 residues long. Here the CDR3 DNA reads TGCAGCGTTCGACTTGACACTGAAGCTTTCTTT. Protein: CSVRLDTEAFF.

The rearrangement uses TRBV2 and TRBJ1-1; D is unclear. Germline assignment: CDR1 SNHLY and CDR2 FYNNEI. This CDR3 is built from 13 residues. The V end lost 6 bases, the J end lost 4 bases, and 12 bases lay between the germline ends. Written as DNA, the CDR3 is TGTGCCAGCAGACTTGCTGGAGCCACTGAAGCTTTCTTT. Translated: CASRLAGATEAFF.

In its sample, this clone was seen a few times. This chain joins TRBV5-1 and TRBJ2-7; 11 bases align to TRBD2. Germline V CDR1 and CDR2: SGHRS, YFSETQ. Trimming at V came to 3 bases and at J to 3 bases, leaving 17 bases not matched to a gene. The CDR3 runs to 19 residues. The CDR3 loop reads CASSSGLSGTSGAHYEQYF. CDR3 nucleotides: TGCGCCAGCAGCTCGGGACTATCCGGGACTAGCGGAGCACACTACGAGCAGTACTTC.